This T cell receptor beta chain emerged from a study of identical twins. The junction had 13 bases not matched to a gene; V was cut back by 4 bases and J by 4 bases. CDR1 and CDR2 from the germline V gene are LGHDT and YNNKEL (reference sequence). This CDR3 region has 17 residues. TCRdb reprocessed the 5' RACE reads via MiXCR and lists one record per CDR3 protein. Among about 340,000 distinct CDR3 sequences listed, approximately 10% were seen once. This clonotype was counted a few times. Sequencing was performed on naive T cells sorted from blood. This clonotype originated in a woman aged 45 to 65 in good health. The V and J genes are TRBV3-1 and TRBJ1-3, with TRBD1 matching over 7 bases. The CDR3: CASSPWEPQGTGNTIYF. The DNA for the CDR3 is TGTGCCAGCAGCCCATGGGAACCACAGGGGACCGGAAACACCATATATTTT.